These 9 T cell receptor beta chains came from one sample sequenced in a study of cytomegalovirus exposure and HLA in healthy donors (dated by TCRdb to 2017 to 2019). The protocol used for the library was the immunoSEQ multiplex PCR assay. For the multiplex PCR, a mixture combining 60 forward primers for TCR Vbeta segments and 13 reverse primers for TCR Jbeta segments was used. The clones in this table, taken by TCRdb from immuneACCESS, are in-frame only. Not every clone is retained; where verified, under half of the shortfall comes from an unresolved V gene, and the cause of the rest is unknown. The sample yields a few hundred thousand clones; about four fifths were counted once. 0.3% of the sample is held by the ten biggest clonotypes. Sequencing input: PBMCs. All receptors derive from a girl aged 2 to 9 in good health and CMV-seronegative.

The chain has TRBV9 and TRBJ2-2; D possibly corresponds to TRBD2 (6 bases). This CDR3 spans 16 amino acids. The V and J ends lost 2 bases and 0 bases respectively, with 11 bases between them. Germline V CDR1 and CDR2: SGDLS, YYNGEE. This chain's CDR3 is CASSVLSGANTGELFF. The CDR3 nucleotides are TGTGCCAGCAGCGTCCTTAGCGGAGCGAACACCGGGGAGCTGTTTTTT.

The rearrangement uses TRBV30 and TRBJ1-2; D not certain. V gave up 2 bases and J gave up 5 bases, with 9 bases separating them. Looked up from germline, CDR1 is GTSNPN and CDR2 is SVGIG (reference sequence). This CDR3 region has 12 residues. The CDR3 loop reads CAWSRTAYGYTF. The CDR3, as DNA: TGTGCCTGGAGTCGGACTGCATATGGCTACACCTTC.

The J gene is TRBJ2-5, the V gene TRBV13; D is unresolved. Germline loops: CDR1 PRHDT, CDR2 FYEKMQ (reference sequence). The CDR3 is made up of 14 amino acids. Trimming removed 2 bases from V and 5 bases from J, with 12 bases in between. The CDR3 nucleotides read TGTGCCAGCAGCTTACCCGGTCTACGGGAGACCCAGTACTTC. It translates to CASSLPGLRETQYF.

On this clone itself: At one end the junction does not follow the germline gene, possibly because of a read error. This chain uses TRBV9 with TRBJ1-1; no reliable D call. This CDR3 contains 11 residues. Germline values: CDR1 SGDLS, CDR2 YYNGEE. The CDR3 DNA reads TGTGCCAGCAGCCCTCCCCTCCGAGGTTTTTTT. Translated, it gives CASSPPLRGFF.

The V call is TRBV9, the J call TRBJ1-2, with D unresolved. Trimming left V 3 bases short and J 6 bases short, with 6 bases between. This CDR3 has 11 amino acids. CDR1 is SGDLS, CDR2 YYNGEE, per germline. The CDR3 loop is CASSARDGYTF. In DNA form, the CDR3 reads TGTGCCAGCAGCGCCCGGGATGGCTACACCTTC.

The J gene is TRBJ2-5, the V gene TRBV7-6; 9 nucleotides match TRBD2. The junction had 10 bases not matched to a gene; V was cut back by 5 bases and J by 0 bases. Germline values: CDR1 SGHVS, CDR2 FNYEAQ. The CDR3 extends over 17 amino acids. The CDR3, as DNA: TGTGCCAGCAGCCCAAGTAGCGGGGGCCCTTACCAAGAGACCCAGTACTTC. Translation gives CASSPSSGGPYQETQYF. Supplemented by reference TRBV7-6 and TRBJ2-5, the full variable domain reads GAGVSQSPRYKVTKRGQDVALRCDPISGHVSLYWYRQALGQGPEFLTYFNYEAQQDKSGLPNDRFSAERPEGSISTLTIQRTEQRDSAMYRCASSPSSGGPYQETQYFGPGTRLLVL.

The rearrangement links TRBV19 to TRBJ1-1, with TRBD1 matching 8 bases. The CDR3 length is 14 residues. The V gene's germline CDR1 is LNHDA and CDR2 SQIVND (reference sequence). Germline trimming cut 3 bases from V and 1 base from J; bases unmatched to any gene: 1. The CDR3 sequence: CASSIDRGNTEAFF. DNA of the CDR3: TGTGCCAGTAGTATTGACAGGGGGAACACTGAAGCTTTCTTT.

The V and J genes are TRBV9 and TRBJ2-7, with 7 bases that match TRBD1. Germline V gives CDR1 SGDLS, CDR2 YYNGEE. The J segment lost 6 bases and the V segment lost 2 bases, leaving 11 bases of the junction unmatched. The length of the CDR3 is 15 residues. For the CDR3, the DNA is TGTGCCAGCAGCGTCCGCCCGACAGGGTTTAGCGAGCAGTACTTC. Its protein is CASSVRPTGFSEQYF.

The chain couples TRBV6-7 to TRBJ2-3, with 10 bases aligning to TRBD2. TRBV6-7 carries the ORF label, with uncertain function. This CDR3 spans 19 amino acids. V was clipped by 0 bases and J by 0 bases; unmatched bases: 9. DNA for the CDR3: TGTGCCAGCAGTTACTCGACTAGCGGGTTGCTCCTAAGCACAGATACGCAGTATTTT. Translated, it gives CASSYSTSGLLLSTDTQYF.